These T cell receptor beta chains were read from a single sample in a study of blood T cell repertoires in COVID-19. Generated by immunoSEQ multiplex PCR, the TCRdb table keeps only in-frame clones and is missing some. In the table there are 120,000 or so clones, approximately 88% of which are singletons. The sequencing input was peripheral blood. The receptors here all came from a woman younger than 45 who had recovered from COVID-19. Each CDR3 is given with its conserved first and last residue. D genes are given only for firm matches. Some rows mark clone size as missing; the rest say once, few, many or name a class of expanded clone.

TRBV27,TRBD1,NA,TRBJ1-2,CASRGTGAIYGYTF,TGTGCCAGCAGGGGGACAGGGGCCATCTATGGCTACACCTTC
TRBV29-1,NA,NA,TRBJ1-2,CSVEPYGQLGYTF,TGCAGCGTTGAACCCTATGGGCAATTAGGCTACACCTTC
TRBV5-4,NA,NA,TRBJ1-4,CASSSQPGQVEKLFF,TGTGCCAGCAGCTCCCAGCCGGGACAAGTTGAAAAACTGTTTTTT
TRBV6-5,TRBD1,NA,TRBJ1-2,CASSYGTGTTYGYTF,TGTGCCAGCAGTTACGGGACAGGGACTACGTATGGCTACACCTTC
TRBV6-6,NA,NA,TRBJ2-5,CASRNRKETQYF,TGTGCCAGCAGGAACAGGAAAGAGACCCAGTACTTC
TRBV27,NA,NA,TRBJ2-7,CASSLSRVNEQYF,TGTGCCAGCAGTTTATCTAGAGTGAACGAGCAGTACTTC
TRBV18,NA,NA,TRBJ1-5,CASSPRGDFNQPQHF,TGTGCCAGCAGCCCTCGGGGAGACTTCAATCAGCCCCAGCATTTT
TRBV7-9,TRBD1,NA,TRBJ1-1,CASSLVGQGRHTEAFF,TGTGCCAGCAGCTTAGTGGGACAGGGGCGCCACACTGAAGCTTTCTTT
TRBV5-1,NA,NA,TRBJ2-7,CASSFVDRGGGEQYF,TGCGCCAGCAGCTTCGTTGACAGGGGAGGGGGCGAGCAGTACTTC
TRBV5-6,NA,NA,TRBJ1-2,CASSLNRDYGYTF,TGTGCCAGCAGCTTGAACAGGGACTATGGCTACACCTTC
TRBV11-2,NA,NA,TRBJ1-4,CASSFFRNEKLFF,TGTGCCAGCAGCTTTTTCAGAAATGAAAAACTGTTTTTT
TRBV6-6,NA,NA,TRBJ1-3,CASSYASSGNTIYF,TGTGCCAGCAGTTATGCCAGCTCTGGAAACACCATATATTTT
TRBV30,NA,NA,TRBJ1-1,CAWIASRVGTEAFF,TGTGCCTGGATAGCTTCGCGCGTCGGCACTGAAGCTTTCTTT
TRBV19,TRBD1,NA,TRBJ2-5,CASSARAQTGETQYF,TGTGCCAGTAGTGCCCGGGCCCAGACAGGGGAGACCCAGTACTTC
TRBV2,NA,NA,TRBJ1-5,CASSEYEGRTQHF,TGTGCCAGCAGTGAATACGAGGGCAGAACCCAGCATTTT
TRBV7-8,NA,NA,TRBJ2-3,CASTITMRADTQYF,TGTGCCAGCACAATCACAATGCGGGCAGATACGCAGTATTTT
TRBV5-1,NA,NA,TRBJ1-3,CASSEQMATGNTIYF,TGCGCCAGCAGTGAACAGATGGCTACCGGAAACACCATATATTTT
TRBV20-1,NA,NA,TRBJ1-2,CSARATRVTF,TGCAGTGCTAGAGCCACCAGGGTTACCTTC
TRBV30,NA,NA,TRBJ1-1,CAWKTDLQGEAFF,TGTGCCTGGAAAACGGATTTACAGGGAGAAGCTTTCTTT
TRBV2,TRBD1,once,TRBJ2-1,CASRTGTGAYNEQFF,TGTGCCAGCAGAACCGGGACAGGAGCCTACAATGAGCAGTTCTTC
TRBV6-5,NA,NA,TRBJ1-1,CASSTRGPADTEAFF,TGTGCCAGCAGTACCAGGGGCCCTGCCGACACTGAAGCTTTCTTT
TRBV7-8,NA,NA,TRBJ2-7,CASSRGPRSSYEQYF,TGTGCCAGCAGCCGAGGGCCGAGGAGCTCCTACGAGCAGTACTTC
TRBV9,NA,NA,TRBJ1-1,CASSVVGKGENTEAFF,TGTGCCAGCAGCGTAGTGGGGAAGGGGGAAAACACTGAAGCTTTCTTT
TRBV19,TRBD1,NA,TRBJ2-3,CASSKGQGPDTQYF,TGTGCCAGTAGCAAGGGACAGGGTCCAGATACGCAGTATTTT
TRBV25-1,NA,NA,TRBJ2-1,CASSSPGARYNEQFF,TGTGCCAGCAGTTCGCCTGGGGCGCGGTACAATGAGCAGTTCTTC
TRBV27,NA,NA,TRBJ1-5,CASSEVLSSNQPQHF,TGTGCCAGCAGTGAGGTTCTCTCTAGCAATCAGCCCCAGCATTTT
TRBV6-5,TRBD1,NA,TRBJ1-5,CASSSLGQGNQPQHF,TGTGCCAGCAGTTCCCTTGGACAGGGCAATCAGCCCCAGCATTTT
TRBV5-1,NA,NA,TRBJ2-7,CASSLGQVPSEQYF,TGCGCCAGCAGCTTGGGACAGGTCCCCAGCGAGCAGTACTTC